The present T cell receptor beta chain was sequenced within a study of blood T cell repertoires in COVID-19. Study as a whole: Italy, Spain and the United States were the sources of the convalescent and acute COVID-19 samples. The analysed material was cDNA or gDNA that came from T cells, B-cell-depleted T cells, or PBMCs.

Seattle patients were enrolled while actively infected and followed longitudinally. Per the original data handling: From reference gene primer amplification, estimates of nucleated cell counts were derived. Generated by immunoSEQ multiplex PCR, the TCRdb table keeps only in-frame clones and is missing some. The V and J calls and clone size come from that table; D and trimming were worked out from the DNA. This table has about 280,000 clones, about 88% appearing once. Germline-derived CDR1 and CDR2 are LGHDT and YNNKEL (reference sequence). V was pared by 0 bases and J by 5 bases, with 10 bases of the junction left unmatched. The CDR3 is 17 residues long.

Material for sequencing was peripheral blood. This clonotype originated in a woman aged 30 to 39 with COVID-19, enrolled during active disease. The V gene is TRBV3-1 (or the pseudogene TRBV3-2), the J gene TRBJ2-5; 9 bases are shared with TRBD2. Here the CDR3 reads CASSQESVAGEEETQYF. The CDR3 bases are TGTGCCAGCAGCCAAGAATCGGTAGCGGGAGAGGAGGAGACCCAGTACTTC.